Presented here are 10 T cell receptor beta chains from one specimen sequenced in a study of T cell responses to AZD1222 COVID-19 vaccine. The data were produced by immunoSEQ multiplex PCR, yet TCRdb's version contains in-frame clones alone and is incomplete. The table has some 49,000 clones, roughly 90% seen once. Sequences were derived from peripheral blood, sampled 28 days after the second AZD1222 dose. These receptors were taken from an adult who received the AZD1222 COVID-19 vaccine.

The rearrangement uses TRBV5-5 and TRBJ2-3; maybe TRBD2 (5 bases). Between the trimmed V and J ends, which lost 0 bases and 0 bases, there was a span of 8 bases. Germline V gene lookup returns CDR1 SGHKS and CDR2 YYEKEE (reference sequence). CDR3 length: 15 residues. The CDR3 coding sequence is TGTGCCAGCAGCTTGGCGAGACTAAGCACAGATACGCAGTATTTT. Protein: CASSLARLSTDTQYF.

The V gene is TRBV28, the J gene TRBJ2-7; TRBD1 agrees at 8 bases. This CDR3 region has 12 residues. The germline V gene encodes CDR1 MDHEN and CDR2 SYDVKM. Trimming at V came to 5 bases and at J to 13 bases, leaving 10 bases not matched to a gene. The CDR3 sequence: CASSPYGQGVYF. CDR3 coding DNA: TGTGCCAGCAGTCCCTACGGACAGGGTGTATACTTC.

The chain couples TRBV21-1 to TRBJ2-3; the table assigns TRBD2, which was not confirmed against the DNA. TRBV21-1 is termed a pseudogene. CDR3 size: 17 residues. This chain's CDR3 is CASSKAPSGEGGDTQYF. Here the CDR3 DNA reads TGTGCCAGCAGCAAAGCGCCCAGCGGGGAAGGTGGAGATACGCAGTATTTT.

This chain connects TRBV29-1 to TRBJ2-7; TRBD1 matches at 9 bases. The CDR3 consists of 13 residues. V was pared by 1 base and J by 6 bases, with 4 bases of the junction left unmatched. From germline, CDR1 is SQVTM and CDR2 ANQGSEA. CDR3 DNA: TGCAGCGTTGAAGGGACAGGGGTTCGCGAGCAGTACTTC. It specifies CSVEGTGVREQYF.

In this sample, this clone turned up once. The J gene is TRBJ2-2, the V gene TRBV9; TRBD1 aligns across 10 bases. The CDR3 consists of 15 residues. V dropped 2 bases and J dropped 5; count of bases not matched to a gene: 3. Germline V gene sequence: CDR1 SGDLS, CDR2 YYNGEE. The CDR3 reads CASSVGTGATGELFF. In DNA, the CDR3 is TGTGCCAGCAGCGTGGGGACAGGGGCTACCGGGGAGCTGTTTTTT.

The V call is TRBV3-1 (or the pseudogene TRBV3-2), the J call TRBJ2-7, with unresolved D. V was cut by 2 bases and J by 0 bases, with 14 bases left in between. Germline-derived CDR1 and CDR2 are LGHDT and YNNKEL (reference sequence). The CDR3 covers 16 residues. For the CDR3, the DNA is TGTGCCAGCAGCCAAAACCCGGGCGGAAGCTCCTACGAGCAGTACTTC. Protein sequence: CASSQNPGGSSYEQYF.

The chain uses TRBV7-2 and TRBJ1-5, with 11 bases matching TRBD1. The trim removed 2 bases at V and 4 bases at J, leaving 7 bases unmatched. CDR3 length: 17 amino acids. CDR1 is SGHTA and CDR2 is FQGNSA in the germline V gene. The CDR3, as DNA: TGTGCCAGCAGCTTAAGGGGACAGGGGGTTTCTAATCAGCCCCAGCATTTT. It codes for CASSLRGQGVSNQPQHF.

The chain couples TRBV9 to TRBJ2-7, with 7 bases matching TRBD1. The V segment lost 0 bases and the J segment 5 bases; nucleotides outside the gene matches: 8. Germline V lookup: CDR1 SGDLS, CDR2 YYNGEE. This CDR3 is built from 15 residues. The CDR3, as DNA: TGTGCCAGCAGCGTAGTAGGGGGCGCCGGGAACGAGCAGTACTTC. Residues: CASSVVGGAGNEQYF.

This sequence joins TRBV28 and TRBJ1-5; 7 bases are shared with TRBD1. Germline trimming cut 5 bases from V and 5 bases from J; bases unmatched to any gene: 9. The CDR3 spans 15 residues. The germline V gene has CDR1 MDHEN and CDR2 SYDVKM. The CDR3 coding sequence is TGTGCCAGCAGTATTGGGACAGCACCGTATCAGCCCCAGCATTTT. It translates to CASSIGTAPYQPQHF.

The chain carries TRBV1 and TRBJ2-1; the table calls TRBD2, which could not be checked here. TRBV1 is labeled a pseudogene. The CDR3 is 16 residues long. The CDR3, as DNA: TGCACCAGCAGCCACTCAAGCGGGCCAATAAACAATGAGCAGTTCTTC. Translating gives CTSSHSSGPINNEQFF.